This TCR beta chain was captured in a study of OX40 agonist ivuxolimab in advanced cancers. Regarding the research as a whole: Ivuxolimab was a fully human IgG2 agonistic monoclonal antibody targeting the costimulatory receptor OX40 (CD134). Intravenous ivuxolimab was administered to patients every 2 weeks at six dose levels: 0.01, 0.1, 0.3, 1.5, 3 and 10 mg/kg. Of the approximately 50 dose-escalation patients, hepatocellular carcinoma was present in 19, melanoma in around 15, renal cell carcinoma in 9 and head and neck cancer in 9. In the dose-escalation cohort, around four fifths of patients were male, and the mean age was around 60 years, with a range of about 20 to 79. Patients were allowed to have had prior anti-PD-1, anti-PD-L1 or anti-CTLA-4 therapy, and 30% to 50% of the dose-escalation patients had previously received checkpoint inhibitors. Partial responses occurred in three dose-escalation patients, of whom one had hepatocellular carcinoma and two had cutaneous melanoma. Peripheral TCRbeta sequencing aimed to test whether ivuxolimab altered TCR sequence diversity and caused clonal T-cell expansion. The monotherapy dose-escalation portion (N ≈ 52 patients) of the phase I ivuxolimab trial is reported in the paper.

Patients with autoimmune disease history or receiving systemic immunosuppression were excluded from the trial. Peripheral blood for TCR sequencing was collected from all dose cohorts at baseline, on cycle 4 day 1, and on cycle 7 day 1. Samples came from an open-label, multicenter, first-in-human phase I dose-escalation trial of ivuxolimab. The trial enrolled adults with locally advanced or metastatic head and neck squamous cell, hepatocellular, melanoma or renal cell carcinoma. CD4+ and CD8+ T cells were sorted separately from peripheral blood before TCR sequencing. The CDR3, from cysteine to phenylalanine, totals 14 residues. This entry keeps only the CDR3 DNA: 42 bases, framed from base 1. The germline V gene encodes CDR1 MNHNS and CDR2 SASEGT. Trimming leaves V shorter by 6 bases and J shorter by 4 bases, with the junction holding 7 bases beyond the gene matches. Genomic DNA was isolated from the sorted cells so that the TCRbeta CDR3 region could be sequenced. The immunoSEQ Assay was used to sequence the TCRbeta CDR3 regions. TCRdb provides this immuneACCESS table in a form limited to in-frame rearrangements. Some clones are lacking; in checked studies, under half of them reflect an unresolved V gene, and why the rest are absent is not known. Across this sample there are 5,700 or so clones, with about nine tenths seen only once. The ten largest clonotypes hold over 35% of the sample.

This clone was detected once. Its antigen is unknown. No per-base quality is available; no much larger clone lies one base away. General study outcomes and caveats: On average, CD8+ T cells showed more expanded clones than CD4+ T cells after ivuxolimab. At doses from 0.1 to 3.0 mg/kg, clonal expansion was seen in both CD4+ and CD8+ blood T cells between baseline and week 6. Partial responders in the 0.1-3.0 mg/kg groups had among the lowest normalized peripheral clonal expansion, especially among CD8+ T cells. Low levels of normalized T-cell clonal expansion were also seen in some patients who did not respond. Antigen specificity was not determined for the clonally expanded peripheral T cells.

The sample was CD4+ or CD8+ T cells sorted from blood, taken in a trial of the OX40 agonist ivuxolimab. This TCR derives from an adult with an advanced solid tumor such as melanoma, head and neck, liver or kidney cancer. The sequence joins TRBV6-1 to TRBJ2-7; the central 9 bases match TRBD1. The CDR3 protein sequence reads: CASSLRDRAYEQYF. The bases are TGTGCCAGCAGCCTCCGGGACAGGGCGTACGAGCAGTACTTC.